The TCR beta chain described here comes from a study of blood T cell repertoires in COVID-19. Whole-study context: Acute and convalescent COVID-19 specimens originated in the United States, Italy and Spain. PBMCs, B-cell-depleted T cells, or T cells provided the cDNA or gDNA that made up the material.

Authors' analysis steps: Amplification with reference gene primers provided the estimates of nucleated cell counts. TCRdb's table, derived via immunoSEQ multiplex PCR, lists solely in-frame clones and lacks some. That table gives V, J and clone size, and the DNA gave D and trimming. The data show around 160,000 clones, with 75% to 85% seen just once and 10% to 15% held by the top ten. This CDR3 comprises 13 residues. V dropped 2 bases and J dropped 5 bases, with 8 bases sitting between them. CDR1 is SGHNT, CDR2 YYREEE, per germline (reference sequence). Material for sequencing was peripheral blood. The sequence was obtained from a man aged 60 to 69 with active or convalescent COVID-19. The gene calls are TRBV5-4 and TRBJ2-1; D remains ambiguous. CDR3 amino acids: CASSLSPDNEQFF. The CDR3 bases are TGTGCCAGCAGCTTATCCCCGGACAATGAGCAGTTCTTC.